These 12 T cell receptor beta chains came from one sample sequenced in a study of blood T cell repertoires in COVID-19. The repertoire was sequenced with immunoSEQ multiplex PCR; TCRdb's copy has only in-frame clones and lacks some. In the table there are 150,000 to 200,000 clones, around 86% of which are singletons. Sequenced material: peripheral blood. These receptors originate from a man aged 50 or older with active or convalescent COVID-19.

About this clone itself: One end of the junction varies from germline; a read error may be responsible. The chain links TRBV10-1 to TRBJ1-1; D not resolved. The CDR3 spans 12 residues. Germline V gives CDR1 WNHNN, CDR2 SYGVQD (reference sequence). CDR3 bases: TGCGCCACCAGTCAGGAGAACACTGAAGCTTTCTTT. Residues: CATSQENTEAFF.

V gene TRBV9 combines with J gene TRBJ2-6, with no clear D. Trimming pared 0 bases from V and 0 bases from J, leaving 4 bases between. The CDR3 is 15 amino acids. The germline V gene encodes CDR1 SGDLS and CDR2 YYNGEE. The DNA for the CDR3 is TGTGCCAGCAGCGTAGCGAGCTCTGGGGCCAACGTCCTGACTTTC. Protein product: CASSVASSGANVLTF.

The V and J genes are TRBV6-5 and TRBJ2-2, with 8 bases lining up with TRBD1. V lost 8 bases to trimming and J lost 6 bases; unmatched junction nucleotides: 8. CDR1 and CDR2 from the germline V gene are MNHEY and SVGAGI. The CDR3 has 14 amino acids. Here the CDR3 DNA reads TGTGCCAGCGCTCAGGGGGCGAGGGCCGGGGAGCTGTTTTTT. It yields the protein CASAQGARAGELFF.

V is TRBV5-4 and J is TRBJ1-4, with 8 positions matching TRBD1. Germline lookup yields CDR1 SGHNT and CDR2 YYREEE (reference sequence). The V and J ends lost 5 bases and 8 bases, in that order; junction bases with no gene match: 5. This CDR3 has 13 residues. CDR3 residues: CASRDRGGEKLFF. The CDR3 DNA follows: TGTGCCAGCAGAGACAGGGGAGGGGAAAAACTGTTTTTT.

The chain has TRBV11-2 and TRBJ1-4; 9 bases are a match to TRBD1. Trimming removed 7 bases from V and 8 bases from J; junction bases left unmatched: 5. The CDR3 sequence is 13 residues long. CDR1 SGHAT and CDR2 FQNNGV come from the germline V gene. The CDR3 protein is CASKQGAGEKLFF. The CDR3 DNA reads TGTGCCAGCAAACAGGGGGCAGGAGAAAAACTGTTTTTT.

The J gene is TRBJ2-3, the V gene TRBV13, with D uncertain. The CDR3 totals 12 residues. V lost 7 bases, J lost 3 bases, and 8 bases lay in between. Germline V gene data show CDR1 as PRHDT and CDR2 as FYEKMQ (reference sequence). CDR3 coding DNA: TGTGCCAGCAACACCGGGACAGATACGCAGTATTTT. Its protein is CASNTGTDTQYF.

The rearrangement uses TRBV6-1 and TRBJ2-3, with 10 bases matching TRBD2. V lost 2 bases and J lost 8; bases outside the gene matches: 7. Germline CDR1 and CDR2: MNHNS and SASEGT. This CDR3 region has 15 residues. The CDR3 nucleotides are TGTGCCAGCAGTGAATCTAGCGGGAGTAGGGGTACGCAGTATTTT. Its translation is CASSESSGSRGTQYF.

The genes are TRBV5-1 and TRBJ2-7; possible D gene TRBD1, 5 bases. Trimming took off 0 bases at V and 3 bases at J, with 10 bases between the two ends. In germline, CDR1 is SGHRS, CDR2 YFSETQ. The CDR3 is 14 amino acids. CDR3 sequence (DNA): TGCGCCAGCAGCTTGGTGGCAGGGAACTACGAGCAGTACTTC. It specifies CASSLVAGNYEQYF.

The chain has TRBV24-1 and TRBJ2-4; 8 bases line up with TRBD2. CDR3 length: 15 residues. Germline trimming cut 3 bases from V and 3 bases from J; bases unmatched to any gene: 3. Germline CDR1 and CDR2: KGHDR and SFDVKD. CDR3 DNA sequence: TGTGCCACCAGTGATCCGGGGGGGGACAAAAACATTCAGTACTTC. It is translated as CATSDPGGDKNIQYF.

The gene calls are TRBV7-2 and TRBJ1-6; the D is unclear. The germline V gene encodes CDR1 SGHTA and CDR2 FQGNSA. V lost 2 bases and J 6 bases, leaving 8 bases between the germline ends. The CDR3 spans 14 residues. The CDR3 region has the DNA TGTGCCAGCAGCTTAAACCCGGGTAATTCACCCCTCCACTTT. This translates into CASSLNPGNSPLHF.

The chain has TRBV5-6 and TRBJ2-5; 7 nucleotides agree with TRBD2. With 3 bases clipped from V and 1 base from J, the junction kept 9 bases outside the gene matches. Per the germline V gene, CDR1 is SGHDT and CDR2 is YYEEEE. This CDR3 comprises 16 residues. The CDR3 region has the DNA TGTGCCAGCAGCTCACGACTAGCCATGATCCAAGAGACCCAGTACTTC. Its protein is CASSSRLAMIQETQYF.

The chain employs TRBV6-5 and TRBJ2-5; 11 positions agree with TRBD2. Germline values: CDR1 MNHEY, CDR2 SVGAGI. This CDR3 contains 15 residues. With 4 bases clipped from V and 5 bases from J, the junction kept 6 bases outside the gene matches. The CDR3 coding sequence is TGTGCCAGCAGTTCCACTAGCGGGAGAAGGGAGACCCAGTACTTC. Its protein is CASSSTSGRRETQYF.